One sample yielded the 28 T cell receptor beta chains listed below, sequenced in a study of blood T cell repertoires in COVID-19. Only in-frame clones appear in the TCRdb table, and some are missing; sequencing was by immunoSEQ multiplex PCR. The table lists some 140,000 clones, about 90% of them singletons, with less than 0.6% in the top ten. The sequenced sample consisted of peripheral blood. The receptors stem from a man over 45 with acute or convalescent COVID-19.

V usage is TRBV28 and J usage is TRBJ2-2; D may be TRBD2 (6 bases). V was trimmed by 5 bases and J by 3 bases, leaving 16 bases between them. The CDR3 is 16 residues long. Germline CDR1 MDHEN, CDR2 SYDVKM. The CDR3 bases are TGTGCCAGCAGTCCCACCGTCGGGAGTTACACCGGGGAGCTGTTTTTT. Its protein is CASSPTVGSYTGELFF.

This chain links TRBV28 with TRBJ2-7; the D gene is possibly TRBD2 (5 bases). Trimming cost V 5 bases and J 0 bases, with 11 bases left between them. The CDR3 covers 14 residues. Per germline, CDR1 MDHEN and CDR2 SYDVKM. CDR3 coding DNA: TGTGCCAGCAGTACCCCCGGAGGCTCCTACGAGCAGTACGTC. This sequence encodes CASSTPGGSYEQYV.

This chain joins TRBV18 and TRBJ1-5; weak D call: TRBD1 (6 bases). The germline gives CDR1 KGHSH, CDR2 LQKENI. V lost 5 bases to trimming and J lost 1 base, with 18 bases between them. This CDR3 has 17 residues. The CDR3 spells CASSALRTETSNQPQHF. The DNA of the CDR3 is TGTGCCAGCTCAGCTCTGAGGACAGAGACAAGCAATCAGCCCCAGCATTTT.

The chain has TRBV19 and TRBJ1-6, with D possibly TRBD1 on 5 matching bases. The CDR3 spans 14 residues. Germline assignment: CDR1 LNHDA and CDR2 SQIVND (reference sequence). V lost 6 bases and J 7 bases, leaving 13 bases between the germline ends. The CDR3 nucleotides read TGTGCCAGTAGCCTAAAAACAGGAAATTCACCCCTCCACTTT. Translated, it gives CASSLKTGNSPLHF.

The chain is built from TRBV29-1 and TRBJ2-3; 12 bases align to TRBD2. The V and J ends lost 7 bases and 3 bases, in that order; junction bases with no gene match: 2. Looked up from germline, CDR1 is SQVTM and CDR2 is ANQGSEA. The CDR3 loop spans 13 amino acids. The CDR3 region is CSDGLAGTDTQYF. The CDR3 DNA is TGCAGCGACGGACTAGCGGGGACAGATACGCAGTATTTT.

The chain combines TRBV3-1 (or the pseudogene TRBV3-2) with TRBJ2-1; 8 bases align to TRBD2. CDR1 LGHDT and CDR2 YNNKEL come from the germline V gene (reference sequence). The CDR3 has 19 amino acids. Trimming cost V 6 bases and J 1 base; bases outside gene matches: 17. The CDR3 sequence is CASRGGTRGNGQSYNEQFF. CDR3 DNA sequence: TGTGCCAGCAGAGGAGGGACTAGGGGTAATGGGCAGTCCTACAATGAGCAGTTCTTC.

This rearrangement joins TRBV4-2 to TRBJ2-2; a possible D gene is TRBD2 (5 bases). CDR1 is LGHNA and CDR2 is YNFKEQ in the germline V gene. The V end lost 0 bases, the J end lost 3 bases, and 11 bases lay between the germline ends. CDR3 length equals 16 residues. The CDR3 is CASSQDLALYTGELFF. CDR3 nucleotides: TGTGCCAGCAGCCAAGATCTAGCACTGTACACCGGGGAGCTGTTTTTT.

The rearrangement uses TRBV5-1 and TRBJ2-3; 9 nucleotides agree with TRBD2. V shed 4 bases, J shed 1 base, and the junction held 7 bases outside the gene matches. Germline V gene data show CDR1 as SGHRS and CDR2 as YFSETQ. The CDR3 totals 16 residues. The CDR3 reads CASSPLPSGGTDTQYF. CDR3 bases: TGCGCCAGCAGCCCCCTTCCTAGCGGGGGCACAGATACGCAGTATTTT.

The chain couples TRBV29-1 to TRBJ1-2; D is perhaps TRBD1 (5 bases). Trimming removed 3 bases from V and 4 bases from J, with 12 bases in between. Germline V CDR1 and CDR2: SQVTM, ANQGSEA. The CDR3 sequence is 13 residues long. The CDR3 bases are TGCAGCGTTGACAGGGAGGAGGGCTATGGCTACACCTTC. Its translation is CSVDREEGYGYTF.

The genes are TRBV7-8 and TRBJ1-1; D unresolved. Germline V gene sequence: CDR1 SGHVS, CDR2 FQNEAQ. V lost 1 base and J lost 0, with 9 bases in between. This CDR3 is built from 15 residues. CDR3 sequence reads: CASSLGAGLNTEAFF. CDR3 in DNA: TGTGCCAGCAGCTTAGGGGCAGGATTGAACACTGAAGCTTTCTTT. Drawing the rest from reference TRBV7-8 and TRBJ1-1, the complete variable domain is GAGVSQSPRYKVAKRGQDVALRCDPISGHVSLFWYQQALGQGPEFLTYFQNEAQLDKSGLPSDRFFAERPEGSVSTLKIQRTQQEDSAVYLCASSLGAGLNTEAFFGQGTRLTVV.

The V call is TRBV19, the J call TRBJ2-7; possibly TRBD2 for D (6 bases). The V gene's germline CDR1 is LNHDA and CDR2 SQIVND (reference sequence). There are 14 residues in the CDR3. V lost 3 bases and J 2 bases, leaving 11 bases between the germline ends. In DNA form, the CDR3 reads TGTGCCAGTAGTATGCGCGGACTAACCTACGAGCAGTACTTC. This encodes CASSMRGLTYEQYF.

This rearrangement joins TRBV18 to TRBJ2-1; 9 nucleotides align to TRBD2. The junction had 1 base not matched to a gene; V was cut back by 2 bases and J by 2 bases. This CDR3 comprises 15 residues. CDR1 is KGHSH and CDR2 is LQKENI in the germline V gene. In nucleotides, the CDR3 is TGTGCCAGCTCACCAGGCGGGGGGGCCTACAATGAGCAGTTCTTC. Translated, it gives CASSPGGGAYNEQFF.

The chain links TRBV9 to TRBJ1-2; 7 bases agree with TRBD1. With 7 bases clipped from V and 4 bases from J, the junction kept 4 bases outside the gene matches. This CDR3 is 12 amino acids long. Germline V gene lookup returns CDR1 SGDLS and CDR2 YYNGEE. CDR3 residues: CASGGQVYGYTF. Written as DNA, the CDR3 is TGTGCCAGCGGCGGACAGGTCTATGGCTACACCTTC.

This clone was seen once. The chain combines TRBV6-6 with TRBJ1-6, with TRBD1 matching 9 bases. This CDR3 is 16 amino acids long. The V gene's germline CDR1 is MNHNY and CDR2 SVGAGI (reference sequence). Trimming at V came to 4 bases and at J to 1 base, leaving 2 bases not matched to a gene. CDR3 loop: CASSFGTGSYNSPLHF. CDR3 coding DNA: TGTGCCAGCAGTTTCGGGACAGGGTCCTATAATTCACCCCTCCACTTT.

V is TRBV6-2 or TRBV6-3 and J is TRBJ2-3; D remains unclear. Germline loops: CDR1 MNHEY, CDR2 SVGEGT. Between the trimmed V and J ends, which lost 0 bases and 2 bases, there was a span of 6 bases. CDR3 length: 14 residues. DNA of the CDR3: TGTGCCAGCAGTTACTCATTCTACACAGATACGCAGTATTTT. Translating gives CASSYSFYTDTQYF.

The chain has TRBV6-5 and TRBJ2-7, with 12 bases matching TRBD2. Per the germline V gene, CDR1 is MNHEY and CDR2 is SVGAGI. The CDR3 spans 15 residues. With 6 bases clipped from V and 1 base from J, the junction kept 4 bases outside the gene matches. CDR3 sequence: CASRRGLAGSYEQYF. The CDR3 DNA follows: TGTGCCAGCAGACGGGGACTAGCGGGTTCCTACGAGCAGTACTTC.

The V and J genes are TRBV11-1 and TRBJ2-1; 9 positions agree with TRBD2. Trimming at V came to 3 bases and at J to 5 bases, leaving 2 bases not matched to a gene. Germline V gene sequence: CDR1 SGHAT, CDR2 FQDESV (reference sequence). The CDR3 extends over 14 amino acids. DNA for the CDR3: TGTGCCAGCAGCTTCCGACTAGCGGACAATGAGCAGTTCTTC. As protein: CASSFRLADNEQFF. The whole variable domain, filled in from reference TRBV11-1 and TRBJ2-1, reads EAEVAQSPRYKITEKSQAVAFWCDPISGHATLYWYRQILGQGPELLVQFQDESVVDDSQLPKDRFSAERLKGVDSTLKIQPAELGDSAMYLCASSFRLADNEQFFGPGTRLTVL.

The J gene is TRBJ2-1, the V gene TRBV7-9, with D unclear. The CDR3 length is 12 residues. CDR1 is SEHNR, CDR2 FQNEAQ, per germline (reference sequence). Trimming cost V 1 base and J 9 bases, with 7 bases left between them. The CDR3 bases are TGTGCCAGCAGCTTAGGCGCGGCTGAGCAGTTCTTC. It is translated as CASSLGAAEQFF.

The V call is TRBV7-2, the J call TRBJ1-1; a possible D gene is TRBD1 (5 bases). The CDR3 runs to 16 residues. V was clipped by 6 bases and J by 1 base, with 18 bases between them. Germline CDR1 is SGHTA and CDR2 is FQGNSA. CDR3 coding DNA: TGTGCCAGCAGACTACAGTCGGGGGGAAGGAACACTGAAGCTTTCTTT. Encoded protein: CASRLQSGGRNTEAFF.

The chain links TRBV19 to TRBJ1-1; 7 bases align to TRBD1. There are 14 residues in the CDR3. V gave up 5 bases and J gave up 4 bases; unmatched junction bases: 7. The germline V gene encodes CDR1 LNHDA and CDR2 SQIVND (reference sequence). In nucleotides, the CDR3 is TGTGCCAGTAGTCCCAGGGCAGGGGGCACTGAAGCTTTCTTT. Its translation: CASSPRAGGTEAFF.

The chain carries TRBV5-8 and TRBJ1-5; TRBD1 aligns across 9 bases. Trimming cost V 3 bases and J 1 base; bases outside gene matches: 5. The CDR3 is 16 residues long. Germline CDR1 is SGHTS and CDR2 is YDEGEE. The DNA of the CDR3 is TGTGCCAGCAGCTCACAGGGGGCGCCGAGCAATCAGCCCCAGCATTTT. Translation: CASSSQGAPSNQPQHF.

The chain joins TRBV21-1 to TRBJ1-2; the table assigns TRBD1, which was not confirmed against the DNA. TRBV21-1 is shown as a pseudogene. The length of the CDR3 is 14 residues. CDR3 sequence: CASSPWGTGFGYTF. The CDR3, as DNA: TGTGCCAGCAGCCCCTGGGGGACAGGGTTCGGCTACACCTTC.

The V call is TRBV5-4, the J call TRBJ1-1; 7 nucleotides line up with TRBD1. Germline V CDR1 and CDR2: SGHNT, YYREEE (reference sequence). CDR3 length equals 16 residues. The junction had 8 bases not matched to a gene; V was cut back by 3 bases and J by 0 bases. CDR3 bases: TGTGCCAGCAGCTCGCCCTTAGGGACAGTGAACACTGAAGCTTTCTTT. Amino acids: CASSSPLGTVNTEAFF.

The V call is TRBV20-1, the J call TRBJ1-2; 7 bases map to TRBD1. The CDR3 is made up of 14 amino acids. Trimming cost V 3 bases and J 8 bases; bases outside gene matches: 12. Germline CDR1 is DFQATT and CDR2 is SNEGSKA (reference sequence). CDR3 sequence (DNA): TGCAGTGCTAGTGAGGTCAGGGGGTTGGGCGGCTACACCTTC. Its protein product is CSASEVRGLGGYTF.

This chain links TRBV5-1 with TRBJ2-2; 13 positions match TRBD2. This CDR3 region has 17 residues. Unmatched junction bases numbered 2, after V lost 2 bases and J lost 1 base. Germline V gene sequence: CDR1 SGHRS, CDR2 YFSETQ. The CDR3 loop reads CASSFRTSGRNTGELFF. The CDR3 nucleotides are TGCGCCAGCAGCTTCCGGACTAGCGGGAGGAACACCGGGGAGCTGTTTTTT.

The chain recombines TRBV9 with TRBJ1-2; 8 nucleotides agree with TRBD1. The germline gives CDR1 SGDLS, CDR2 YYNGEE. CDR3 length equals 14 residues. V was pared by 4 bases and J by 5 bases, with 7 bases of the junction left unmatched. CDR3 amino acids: CASSPGQGWYGYTF. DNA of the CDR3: TGTGCCAGCAGCCCCGGACAGGGTTGGTATGGCTACACCTTC.

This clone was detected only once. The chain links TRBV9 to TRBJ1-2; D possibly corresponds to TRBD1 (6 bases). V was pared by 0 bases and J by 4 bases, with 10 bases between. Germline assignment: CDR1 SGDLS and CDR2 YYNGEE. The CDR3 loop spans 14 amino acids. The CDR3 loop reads CASSVDQGLYGYTF. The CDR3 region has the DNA TGTGCCAGCAGCGTAGATCAGGGGCTCTATGGCTACACCTTC.

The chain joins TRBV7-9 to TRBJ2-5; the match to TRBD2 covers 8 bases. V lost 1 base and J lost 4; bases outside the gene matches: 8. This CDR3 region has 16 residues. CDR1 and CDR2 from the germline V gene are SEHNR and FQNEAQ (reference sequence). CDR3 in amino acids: CASSLVRPSGGETQYF. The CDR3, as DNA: TGTGCCAGCAGCTTAGTGAGACCCAGCGGGGGAGAGACCCAGTACTTC.